The 13 T cell receptor beta chains below were found in one sample sequenced in a study of OX40 agonist ivuxolimab in advanced cancers. Some clones are missing from TCRdb's copy, which holds only in-frame ones; the method was immunoSEQ multiplex PCR. Of about 100,000 clones listed, more than 95% are singletons. The sample in question was CD4+ or CD8+ T cells sorted from blood, obtained in a trial of the OX40 agonist ivuxolimab. The receptors shown here come from an adult with an advanced solid tumor such as melanoma, head and neck, liver or kidney cancer.

The chain combines TRBV5-4 with TRBJ2-1; possibly TRBD1 or TRBD2 for D (5 bases each). Germline loops: CDR1 SGHNT, CDR2 YYREEE (reference sequence). This CDR3 comprises 16 residues. V dropped 0 bases and J dropped 4 bases, with 14 bases sitting between them. CDR3 region: CASSLAPEGYYNEQFF. The DNA of the CDR3 is TGTGCCAGCAGCTTGGCCCCCGAGGGGTATTACAATGAGCAGTTCTTC.

The V call is TRBV19, the J call TRBJ2-1; TRBD2 matches 10 bases. This CDR3 has 14 amino acids. The germline CDR1 and CDR2 sequences are LNHDA and SQIVND (reference sequence). With 3 bases clipped from V and 9 bases from J, the junction kept 5 bases outside the gene matches. CDR3 sequence: CASSMSAGGPEQFF. Written as DNA, the CDR3 is TGTGCCAGTAGTATGTCAGCGGGAGGGCCTGAGCAGTTCTTC.

This chain joins TRBV28 and TRBJ2-7; 9 bases fit TRBD1. With V trimmed by 4 bases and J by 1 base, 5 bases remained unmatched. This CDR3 region has 15 residues. Germline V gene sequence: CDR1 MDHEN, CDR2 SYDVKM. The CDR3 DNA sequence: TGTGCCAGCAGTTGGGACAGGGAGGATTCCTACGAGCAGTACTTC. This codes for CASSWDREDSYEQYF.

This rearrangement joins TRBV6-5 to TRBJ2-3; 7 nucleotides match TRBD1. The CDR3 has 15 amino acids. Germline V gene sequence: CDR1 MNHEY, CDR2 SVGAGI. J was trimmed by 4 bases and V by 6 bases; bases with no gene match: 10. The CDR3 DNA sequence: TGTGCCAGCAGCATTGGACAGGCTGGCGCAGATACGCAGTATTTT. Its protein is CASSIGQAGADTQYF.

The chain has TRBV4-1 and TRBJ2-7, with D unresolved. The germline CDR1 and CDR2 sequences are MGHRA and YSYEKL. CDR3 length: 11 amino acids. Trimming took off 5 bases at V and 3 bases at J, with 5 bases between the two ends. The CDR3 loop reads CASSSNYEQYF. The CDR3 coding sequence is TGCGCCAGCAGCTCTAACTACGAGCAGTACTTC.

This clone was detected only once. This chain uses TRBV29-1 with TRBJ1-1, with D possibly TRBD1 on 6 matching bases. V was pared by 4 bases and J by 6 bases, with 12 bases between. The germline V gene encodes CDR1 SQVTM and CDR2 ANQGSEA. This CDR3 has 12 residues. The chain's CDR3 is CSVGGGKAEAFF. DNA for the CDR3: TGCAGCGTTGGCGGGGGCAAGGCTGAAGCTTTCTTT.

The rearrangement uses TRBV30 and TRBJ1-6, with unresolved D. Germline V gives CDR1 GTSNPN, CDR2 SVGIG (reference sequence). This CDR3 contains 19 residues. With 1 base removed from V and 0 bases from J, the gap between germline ends came to 19 bases. In DNA, the CDR3 is TGTGCCTGGAGTGGTGCCCCCACCGAACCTTCCTCCTATAATTCACCCCTCCACTTT. This translates into CAWSGAPTEPSSYNSPLHF.

This chain joins TRBV28 and TRBJ2-7, with D unresolved. V was pared by 3 bases and J by 3 bases, with 9 bases between. Germline V gives CDR1 MDHEN, CDR2 SYDVKM. This CDR3 has 13 residues. Here the CDR3 DNA reads TGTGCCAGCAGTTTCGGCGGAAACTACGAGCAGTACTTC. It translates to CASSFGGNYEQYF. Variable domain in full (rest from reference TRBV28 and TRBJ2-7): DVKVTQSSRYLVKRTGEKVFLECVQDMDHENMFWYRQDPGLGLRLIYFSYDVKMKEKGDIPEGYSVSREKKERFSLILESASTNQTSMYLCASSFGGNYEQYFGPGTRLTVT.

The chain is built from TRBV29-1 and TRBJ1-2; possibly TRBD1 for D (6 bases). Trimming cost V 7 bases and J 3 bases, with 21 bases left between them. In germline, CDR1 is SQVTM, CDR2 ANQGSEA. The CDR3 has 15 amino acids. CDR3 amino acids: CSALGGQIEDYGYTF. As DNA, the CDR3 is TGCAGCGCCCTCGGGGGGCAGATAGAGGACTATGGCTACACCTTC.

This clone was seen a single time. In nucleotides, the CDR3 is TGCGCCAGCAGCCATGCTAGCGGGGGGGCTCGCGATGAGCAGTTCTTC. It is translated as CASSHASGGARDEQFF. The rearrangement joins TRBV5-1 to TRBJ2-1, with TRBD2 matching over 12 bases. Germline V gene lookup returns CDR1 SGHRS and CDR2 YFSETQ. This CDR3 spans 16 amino acids. V was pared by 4 bases and J by 8 bases, with 10 bases of the junction left unmatched.

V is TRBV14 and J is TRBJ2-1; TRBD2 aligns across 14 bases. This CDR3 contains 17 residues. Germline V gene sequence: CDR1 SGHDN, CDR2 FVKESK. V lost 1 base and J lost 8; bases outside the gene matches: 7. DNA for the CDR3: TGTGCCAGCAGCCAAGGCCCGACTAGCGGGGGGGCTTATGAGCAGTTCTTC. Amino acids: CASSQGPTSGGAYEQFF.

This sequence joins TRBV7-9 and TRBJ2-5; the D gene could be TRBD1 or TRBD2 (5 bases each). Trimming removed 1 base from V and 2 bases from J, with 14 bases in between. The germline V gene encodes CDR1 SEHNR and CDR2 FQNEAQ (reference sequence). The CDR3 is 16 amino acids. The CDR3 region is CASSLVGEITQETQYF. As DNA, the CDR3 is TGTGCCAGCAGCTTAGTGGGGGAAATAACACAAGAGACCCAGTACTTC.

The chain carries TRBV11-2 and TRBJ2-1; 11 bases fit TRBD2. The germline V gene has CDR1 SGHAT and CDR2 FQNNGV. Trimming at V came to 5 bases and at J to 4 bases, leaving 10 bases not matched to a gene. The CDR3 has 17 amino acids. This chain's CDR3 is CASSLTASGGPYNEQFF. The CDR3, as DNA: TGTGCCAGCAGCCTTACGGCTAGCGGGGGGCCGTACAATGAGCAGTTCTTC. Complete variable domain (other parts from reference TRBV11-2 and TRBJ2-1): EAGVAQSPRYKIIEKRQSVAFWCNPISGHATLYWYQQILGQGPKLLIQFQNNGVVDDSQLPKDRFSAERLKGVDSTLKIQPAKLEDSAVYLCASSLTASGGPYNEQFFGPGTRLTVL.